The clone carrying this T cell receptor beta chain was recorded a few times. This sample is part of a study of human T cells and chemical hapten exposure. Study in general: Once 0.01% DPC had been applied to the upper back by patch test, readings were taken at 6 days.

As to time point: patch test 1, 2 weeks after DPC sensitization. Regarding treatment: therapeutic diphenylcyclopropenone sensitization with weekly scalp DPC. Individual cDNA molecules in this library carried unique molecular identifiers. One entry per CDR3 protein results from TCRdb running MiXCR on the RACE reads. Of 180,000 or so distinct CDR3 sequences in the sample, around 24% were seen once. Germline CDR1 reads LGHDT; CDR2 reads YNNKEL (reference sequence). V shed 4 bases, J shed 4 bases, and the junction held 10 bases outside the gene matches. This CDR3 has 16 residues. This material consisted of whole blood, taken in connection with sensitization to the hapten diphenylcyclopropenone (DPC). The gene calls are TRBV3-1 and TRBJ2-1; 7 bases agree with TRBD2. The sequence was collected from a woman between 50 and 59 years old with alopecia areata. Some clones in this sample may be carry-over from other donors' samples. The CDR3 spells CASSPNRDYLYNEQFF. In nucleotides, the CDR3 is TGTGCCAGCAGCCCAAACCGGGACTACCTTTACAATGAGCAGTTCTTC.